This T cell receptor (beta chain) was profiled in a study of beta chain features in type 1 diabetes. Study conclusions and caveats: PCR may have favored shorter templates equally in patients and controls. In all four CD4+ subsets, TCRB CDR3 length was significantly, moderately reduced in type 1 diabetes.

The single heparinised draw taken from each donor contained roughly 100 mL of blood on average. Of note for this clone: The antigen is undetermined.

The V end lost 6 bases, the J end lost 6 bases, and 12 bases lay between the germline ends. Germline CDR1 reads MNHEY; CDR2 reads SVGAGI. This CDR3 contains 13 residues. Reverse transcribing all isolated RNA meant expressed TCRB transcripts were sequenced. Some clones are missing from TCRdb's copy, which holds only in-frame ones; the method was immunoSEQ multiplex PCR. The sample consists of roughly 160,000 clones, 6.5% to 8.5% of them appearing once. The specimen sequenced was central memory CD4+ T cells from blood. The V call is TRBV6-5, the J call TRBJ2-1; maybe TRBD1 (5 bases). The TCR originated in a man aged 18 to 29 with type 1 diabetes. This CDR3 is CASRPQGINEQFF. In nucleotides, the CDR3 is TGTGCCAGCAGACCCCAGGGTATCAATGAGCAGTTCTTC.